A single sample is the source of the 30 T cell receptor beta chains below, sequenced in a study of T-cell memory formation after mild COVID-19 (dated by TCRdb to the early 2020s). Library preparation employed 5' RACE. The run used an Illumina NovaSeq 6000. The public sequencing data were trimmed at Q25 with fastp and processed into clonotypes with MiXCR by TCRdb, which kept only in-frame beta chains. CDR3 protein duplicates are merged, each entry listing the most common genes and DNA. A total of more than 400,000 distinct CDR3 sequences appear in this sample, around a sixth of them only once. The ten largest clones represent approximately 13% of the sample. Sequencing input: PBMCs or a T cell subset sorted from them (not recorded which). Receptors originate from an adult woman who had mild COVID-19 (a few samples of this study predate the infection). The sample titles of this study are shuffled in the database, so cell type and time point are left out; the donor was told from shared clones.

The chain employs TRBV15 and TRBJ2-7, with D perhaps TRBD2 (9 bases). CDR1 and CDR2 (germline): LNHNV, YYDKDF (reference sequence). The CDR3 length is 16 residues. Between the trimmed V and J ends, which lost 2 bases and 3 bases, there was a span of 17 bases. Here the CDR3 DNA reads TGTGCCACCAGCAGACAGGGGGCGGGAGGGAGCTACGAGCAGTACTTC. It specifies CATSRQGAGGSYEQYF. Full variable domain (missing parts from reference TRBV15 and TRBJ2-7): DAMVIQNPRYQVTQFGKPVTLSCSQTLNHNVMYWYQQKSSQAPKLLFHYYDKDFNNEADTPDNFQSRRPNTSFCFLDIRSPGLGDTAMYLCATSRQGAGGSYEQYFGPGTRLTVT.

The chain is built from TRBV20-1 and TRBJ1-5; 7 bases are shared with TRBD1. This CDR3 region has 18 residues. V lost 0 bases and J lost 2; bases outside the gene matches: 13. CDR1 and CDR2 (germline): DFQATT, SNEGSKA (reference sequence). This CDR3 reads CSAREERGLVLGNQPQHF. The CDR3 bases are TGCAGTGCTAGAGAGGAGAGGGGGCTAGTTCTGGGCAATCAGCCCCAGCATTTT.

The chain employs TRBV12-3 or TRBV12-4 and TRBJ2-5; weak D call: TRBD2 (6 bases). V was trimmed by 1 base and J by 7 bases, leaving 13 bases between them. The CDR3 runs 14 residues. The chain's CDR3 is CASSLDWGEMTQYF. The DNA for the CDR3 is TGTGCCAGCAGTTTAGATTGGGGGGAGATGACCCAGTACTTC.

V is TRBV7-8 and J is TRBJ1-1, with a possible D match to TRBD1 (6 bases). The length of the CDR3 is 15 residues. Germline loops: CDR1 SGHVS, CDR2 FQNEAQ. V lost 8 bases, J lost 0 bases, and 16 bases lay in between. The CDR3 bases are TGTGCCAGCGCGGGGGCGGCGGGACTGAACACTGAAGCTTTCTTT. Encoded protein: CASAGAAGLNTEAFF.

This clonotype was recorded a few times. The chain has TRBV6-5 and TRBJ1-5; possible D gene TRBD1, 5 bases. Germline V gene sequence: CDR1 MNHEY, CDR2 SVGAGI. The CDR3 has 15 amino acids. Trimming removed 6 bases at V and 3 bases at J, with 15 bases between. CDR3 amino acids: CASSPDFGANQPQHF. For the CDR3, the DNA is TGTGCCAGCAGCCCCGATTTTGGGGCCAATCAGCCCCAGCATTTT.

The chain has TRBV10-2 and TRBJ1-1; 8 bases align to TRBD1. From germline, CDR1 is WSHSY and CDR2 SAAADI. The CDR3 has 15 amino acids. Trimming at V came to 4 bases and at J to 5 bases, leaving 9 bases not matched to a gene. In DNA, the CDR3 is TGCGCCAGCAGTGGGTCTGACAGGGGACAAACTGAAGCTTTCTTT. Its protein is CASSGSDRGQTEAFF.

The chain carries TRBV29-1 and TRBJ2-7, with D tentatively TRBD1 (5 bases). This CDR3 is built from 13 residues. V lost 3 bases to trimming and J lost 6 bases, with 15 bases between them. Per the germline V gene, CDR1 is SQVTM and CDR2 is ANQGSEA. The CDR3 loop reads CSVEVLWGGEQYF. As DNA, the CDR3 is TGCAGCGTTGAGGTACTATGGGGCGGCGAGCAGTACTTC.

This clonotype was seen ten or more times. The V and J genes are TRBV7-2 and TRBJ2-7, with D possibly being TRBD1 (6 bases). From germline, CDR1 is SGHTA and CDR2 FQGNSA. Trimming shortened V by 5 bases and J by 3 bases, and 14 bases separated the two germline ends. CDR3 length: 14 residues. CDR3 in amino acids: CASSPHGTNYEQYF. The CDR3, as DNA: TGTGCCAGCAGCCCCCACGGGACAAACTACGAGCAGTACTTC.

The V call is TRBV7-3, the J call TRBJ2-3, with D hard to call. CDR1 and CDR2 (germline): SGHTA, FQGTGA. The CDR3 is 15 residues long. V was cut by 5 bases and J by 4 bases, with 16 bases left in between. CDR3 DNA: TGTGCCAGCAGCCGATGGGTCTCGGGCGCAGATACGCAGTATTTT. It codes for CASSRWVSGADTQYF.

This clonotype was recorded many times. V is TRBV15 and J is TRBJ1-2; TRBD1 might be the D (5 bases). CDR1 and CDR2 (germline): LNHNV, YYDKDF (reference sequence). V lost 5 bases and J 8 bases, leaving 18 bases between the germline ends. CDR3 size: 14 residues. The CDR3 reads CATSGQGHRRGYTF. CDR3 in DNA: TGTGCCACCAGCGGGCAAGGACACCGAAGGGGCTACACCTTC. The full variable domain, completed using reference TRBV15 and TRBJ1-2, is DAMVIQNPRYQVTQFGKPVTLSCSQTLNHNVMYWYQQKSSQAPKLLFHYYDKDFNNEADTPDNFQSRRPNTSFCFLDIRSPGLGDTAMYLCATSGQGHRRGYTFGSGTRLTVV.

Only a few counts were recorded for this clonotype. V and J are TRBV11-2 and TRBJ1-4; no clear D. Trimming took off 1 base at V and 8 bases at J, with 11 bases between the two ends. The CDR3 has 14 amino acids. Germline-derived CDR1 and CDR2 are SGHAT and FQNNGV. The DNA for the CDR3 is TGTGCCAGCAGCTTAGCTCCGCTACAAGAAAAACTGTTTTTT. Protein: CASSLAPLQEKLFF.

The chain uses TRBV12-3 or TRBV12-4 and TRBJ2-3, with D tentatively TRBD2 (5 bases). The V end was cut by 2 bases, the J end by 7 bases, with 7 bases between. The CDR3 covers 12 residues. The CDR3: CASSLSGYTQYF. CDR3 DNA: TGTGCCAGCAGTTTATCGGGGTATACGCAGTATTTT.

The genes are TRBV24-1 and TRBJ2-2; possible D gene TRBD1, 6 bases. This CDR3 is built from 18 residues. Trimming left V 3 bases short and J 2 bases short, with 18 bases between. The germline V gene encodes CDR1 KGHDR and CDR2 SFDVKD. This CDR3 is CATSDPSRRDINTGELFF. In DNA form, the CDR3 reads TGTGCCACCAGTGATCCTAGCCGCCGGGACATAAACACCGGGGAGCTGTTTTTT.

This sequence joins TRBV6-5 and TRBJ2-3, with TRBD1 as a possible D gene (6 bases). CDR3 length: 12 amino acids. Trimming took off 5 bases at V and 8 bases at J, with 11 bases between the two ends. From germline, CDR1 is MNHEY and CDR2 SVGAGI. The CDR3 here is CASSQGHGTQYF. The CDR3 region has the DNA TGTGCCAGCAGTCAGGGACATGGTACGCAGTATTTT.

The CDR3 region is CASSLTSGDQETQYF. CDR3 nucleotides: TGTGCCAGCAGCTTAACTAGCGGAGACCAAGAGACCCAGTACTTC. The gene calls are TRBV7-3 and TRBJ2-5, with TRBD2 as a possible D gene (6 bases). The CDR3 runs 15 residues. V shed 0 bases and J shed 0 bases, with 8 bases lying between them. CDR1 and CDR2 (germline): SGHTA, FQGTGA.

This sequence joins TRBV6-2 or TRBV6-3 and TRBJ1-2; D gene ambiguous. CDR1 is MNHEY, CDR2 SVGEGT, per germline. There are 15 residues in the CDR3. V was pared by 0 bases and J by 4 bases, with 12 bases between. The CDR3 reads CASSYSWVPSYGYTF. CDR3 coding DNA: TGTGCCAGCAGTTACTCGTGGGTTCCTAGCTATGGCTACACCTTC.

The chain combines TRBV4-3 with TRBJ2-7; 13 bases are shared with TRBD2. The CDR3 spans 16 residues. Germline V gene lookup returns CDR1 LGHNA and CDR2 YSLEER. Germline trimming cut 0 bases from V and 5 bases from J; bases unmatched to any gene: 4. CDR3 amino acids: CASSQEGLAGDHEQYF. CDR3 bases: TGCGCCAGCAGCCAAGAAGGACTAGCGGGAGACCACGAGCAGTACTTC.

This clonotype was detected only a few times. The CDR3 nucleotides read TGTGCCAGTAGCGGGACGAGTCTCTACGAGCAGTACTTC. This sequence encodes CASSGTSLYEQYF. V usage is TRBV19 and J usage is TRBJ2-7; D possibly uses TRBD1 or TRBD2 (5 bases each). This CDR3 region has 13 residues. Trimming removed 6 bases from V and 3 bases from J, with 12 bases in between. The V gene's germline CDR1 is LNHDA and CDR2 SQIVND (reference sequence).

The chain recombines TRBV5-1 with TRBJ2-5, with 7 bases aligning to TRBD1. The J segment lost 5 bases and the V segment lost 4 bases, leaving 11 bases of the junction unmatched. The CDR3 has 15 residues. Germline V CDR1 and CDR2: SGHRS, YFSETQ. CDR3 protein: CASSRAGTAVETQYF. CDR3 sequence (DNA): TGCGCCAGCAGCCGGGCAGGGACAGCTGTCGAGACCCAGTACTTC.

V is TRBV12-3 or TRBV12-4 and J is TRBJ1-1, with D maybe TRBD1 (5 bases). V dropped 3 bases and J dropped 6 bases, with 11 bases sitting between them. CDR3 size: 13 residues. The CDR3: CASSFFRDAEAFF. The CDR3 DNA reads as TGTGCCAGCAGTTTTTTCAGGGACGCTGAAGCTTTCTTT.

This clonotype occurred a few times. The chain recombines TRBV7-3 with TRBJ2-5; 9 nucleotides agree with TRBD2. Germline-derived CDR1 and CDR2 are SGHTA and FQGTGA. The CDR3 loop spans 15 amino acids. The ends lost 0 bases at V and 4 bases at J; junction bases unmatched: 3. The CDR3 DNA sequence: TGTGCCAGCAGCTTAACAACTAGCGGGCGAGAGACCCAGTACTTC. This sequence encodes CASSLTTSGRETQYF.

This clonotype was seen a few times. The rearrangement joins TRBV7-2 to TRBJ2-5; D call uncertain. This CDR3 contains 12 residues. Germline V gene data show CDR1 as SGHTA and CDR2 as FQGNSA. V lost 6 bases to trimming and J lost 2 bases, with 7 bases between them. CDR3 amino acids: CASSFQQETQYF. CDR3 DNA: TGTGCCAGCAGTTTCCAGCAAGAGACCCAGTACTTC.

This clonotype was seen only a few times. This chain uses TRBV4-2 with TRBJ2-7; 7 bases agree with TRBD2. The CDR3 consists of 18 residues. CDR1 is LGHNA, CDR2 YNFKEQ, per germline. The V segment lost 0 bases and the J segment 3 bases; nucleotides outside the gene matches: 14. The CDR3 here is CASSQDVSGTINYYEQYF. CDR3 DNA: TGTGCCAGCAGCCAAGATGTCTCCGGGACTATCAATTACTACGAGCAGTACTTC.

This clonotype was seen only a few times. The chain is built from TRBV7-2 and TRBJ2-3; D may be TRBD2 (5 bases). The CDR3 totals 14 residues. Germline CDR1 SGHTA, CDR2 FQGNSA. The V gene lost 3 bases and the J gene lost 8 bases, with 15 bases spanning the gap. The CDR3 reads CASSLSSKAATQYF. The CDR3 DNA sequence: TGTGCCAGCAGCTTGTCTAGCAAGGCCGCTACGCAGTATTTT.

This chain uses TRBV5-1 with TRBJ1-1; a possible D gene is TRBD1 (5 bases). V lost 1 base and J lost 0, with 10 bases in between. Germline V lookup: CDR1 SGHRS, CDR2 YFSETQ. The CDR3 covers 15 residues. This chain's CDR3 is CASSLNQGLNTEAFF. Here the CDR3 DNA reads TGCGCCAGCAGCTTGAACCAGGGACTGAACACTGAAGCTTTCTTT.

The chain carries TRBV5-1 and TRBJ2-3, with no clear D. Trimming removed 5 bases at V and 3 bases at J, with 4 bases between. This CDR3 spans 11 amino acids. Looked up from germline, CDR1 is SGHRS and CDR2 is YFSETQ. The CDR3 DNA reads TGCGCCAGCAGGGCAACAGATACGCAGTATTTT. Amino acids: CASRATDTQYF.

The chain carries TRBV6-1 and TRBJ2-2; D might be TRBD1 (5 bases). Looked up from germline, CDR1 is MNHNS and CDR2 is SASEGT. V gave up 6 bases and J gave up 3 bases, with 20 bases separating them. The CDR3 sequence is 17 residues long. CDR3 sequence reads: CASSKRAQGWDTGELFF. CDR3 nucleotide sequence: TGTGCCAGCAGCAAAAGGGCTCAGGGTTGGGACACCGGGGAGCTGTTTTTT.

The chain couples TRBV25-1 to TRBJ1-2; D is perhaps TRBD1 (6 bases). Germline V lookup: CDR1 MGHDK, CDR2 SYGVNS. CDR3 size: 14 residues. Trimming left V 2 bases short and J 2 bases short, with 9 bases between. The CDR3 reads CASSELRGNYGYTF. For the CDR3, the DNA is TGTGCCAGCAGTGAACTTAGGGGGAACTATGGCTACACCTTC.

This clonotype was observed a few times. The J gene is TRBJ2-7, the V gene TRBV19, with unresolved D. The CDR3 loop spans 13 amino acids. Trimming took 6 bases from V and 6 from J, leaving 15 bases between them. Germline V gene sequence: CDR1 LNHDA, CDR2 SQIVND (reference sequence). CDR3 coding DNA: TGTGCCAGTAGCGGGCTGGGGTCTCGCGAGCAGTACTTC. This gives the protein CASSGLGSREQYF.

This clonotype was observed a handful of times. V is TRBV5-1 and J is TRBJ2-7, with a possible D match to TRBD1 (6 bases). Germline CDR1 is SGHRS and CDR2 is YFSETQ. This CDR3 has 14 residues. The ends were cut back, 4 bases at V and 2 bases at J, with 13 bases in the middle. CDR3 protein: CASSPMGATYEQYF. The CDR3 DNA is TGCGCCAGCAGCCCAATGGGGGCCACCTACGAGCAGTACTTC.